In its sample, the clone carrying this TCR beta chain was seen once. The antigen is undetermined. The data stem from a study of cytomegalovirus exposure and HLA in healthy donors. Study-level points and caveats: Likely technical artifact: a cluster of highly shared sequence variants.

The PCR was carried out with 60 Vbeta primers and 13 Jbeta primers. Produced via immunoSEQ multiplex PCR; TCRdb's table is partial and in-frame only. Of approximately 160,000 clones listed, 75% to 90% are singletons. Germline assignment: CDR1 WNHNN and CDR2 SYGVQD (reference sequence). This CDR3 comprises 12 residues. V gave up 1 base and J gave up 3 bases, with 4 bases separating them. The donors gave bone marrow, and they were healthy. The receptor was derived from a human donor in good health. The chain links TRBV10-1 to TRBJ2-7; D not certain. Sequencing input: PBMCs. DNA of the CDR3: TGCGCCAGCAGTGAGTACATCTACGAGCAGTACTTC. This gives the protein CASSEYIYEQYF.